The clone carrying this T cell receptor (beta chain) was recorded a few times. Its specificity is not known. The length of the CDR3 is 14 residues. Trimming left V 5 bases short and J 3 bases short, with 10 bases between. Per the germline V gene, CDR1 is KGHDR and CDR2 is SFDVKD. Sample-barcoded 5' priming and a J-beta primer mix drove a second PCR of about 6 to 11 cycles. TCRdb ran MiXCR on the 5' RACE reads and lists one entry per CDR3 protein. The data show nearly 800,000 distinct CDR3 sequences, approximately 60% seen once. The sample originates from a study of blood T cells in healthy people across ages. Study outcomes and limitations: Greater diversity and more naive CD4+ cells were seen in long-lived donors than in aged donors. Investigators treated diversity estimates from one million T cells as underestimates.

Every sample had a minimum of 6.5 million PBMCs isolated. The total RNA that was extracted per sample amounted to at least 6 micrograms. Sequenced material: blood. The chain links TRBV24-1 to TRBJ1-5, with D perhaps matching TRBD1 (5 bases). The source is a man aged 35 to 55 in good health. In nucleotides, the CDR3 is TGTGCCACCAGTGGGAAGGGGATCAATCAGCCCCAGCATTTT. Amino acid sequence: CATSGKGINQPQHF.